This TCR beta chain came from a study of T cells after yellow fever vaccination. CDR3 length: 14 residues. V was pared by 4 bases and J by 6 bases, with 15 bases between. Germline lookup yields CDR1 SGHRS and CDR2 YFSETQ. Comments on this clonotype: The antigen is unknown.

General observations from the study: Although most clonotypes did not, a small share appeared in both CD4 and CD8 compartments.

Each CDR3 protein is one row after TCRdb ran MiXCR on the 5' RACE reads. In the table there are hundreds of thousands of distinct CDR3 sequences, around 4.9% of which are singletons. The source was CD4+ T cells sorted from PBMCs, collected on the day of the yellow fever booster vaccination. The clonotype was recovered from a young man who received the YFV17D yellow fever vaccine. The rearrangement uses TRBV5-1 and TRBJ2-3; D tentatively reads TRBD1 or TRBD2 (5 bases each). This CDR3 reads CASSPGRYRDTQYF. CDR3 sequence (DNA): TGCGCCAGCAGCCCGGGACGGTATAGGGATACGCAGTATTTT.